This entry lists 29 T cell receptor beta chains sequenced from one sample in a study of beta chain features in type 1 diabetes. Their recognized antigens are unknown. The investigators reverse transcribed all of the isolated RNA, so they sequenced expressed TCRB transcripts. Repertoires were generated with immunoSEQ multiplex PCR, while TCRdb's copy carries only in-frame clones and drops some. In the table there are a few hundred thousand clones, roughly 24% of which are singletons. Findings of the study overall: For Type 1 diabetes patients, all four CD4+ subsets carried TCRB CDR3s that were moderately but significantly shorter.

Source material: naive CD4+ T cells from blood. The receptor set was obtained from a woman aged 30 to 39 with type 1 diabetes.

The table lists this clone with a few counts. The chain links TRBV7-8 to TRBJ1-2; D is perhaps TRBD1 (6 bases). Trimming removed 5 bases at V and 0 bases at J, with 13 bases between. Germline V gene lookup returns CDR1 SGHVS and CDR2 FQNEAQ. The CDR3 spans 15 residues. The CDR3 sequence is CASSNDRPTNYGYTF. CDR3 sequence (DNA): TGTGCCAGCAGCAACGACAGGCCGACTAACTATGGCTACACCTTC.

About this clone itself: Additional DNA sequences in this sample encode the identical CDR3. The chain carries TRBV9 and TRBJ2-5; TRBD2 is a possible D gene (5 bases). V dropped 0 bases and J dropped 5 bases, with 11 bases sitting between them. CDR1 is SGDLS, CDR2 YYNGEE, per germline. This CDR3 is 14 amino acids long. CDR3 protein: CASSVGLALETQYF. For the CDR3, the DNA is TGTGCCAGCAGCGTAGGCCTAGCATTGGAGACCCAGTACTTC.

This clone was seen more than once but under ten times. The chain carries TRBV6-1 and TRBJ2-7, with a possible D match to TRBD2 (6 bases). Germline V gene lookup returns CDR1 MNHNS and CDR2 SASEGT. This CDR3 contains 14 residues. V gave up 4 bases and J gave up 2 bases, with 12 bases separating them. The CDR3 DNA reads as TGTGCCAGCAGTGTCTCGGGACTGCCCTACGAGCAGTACTTC. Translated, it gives CASSVSGLPYEQYF.

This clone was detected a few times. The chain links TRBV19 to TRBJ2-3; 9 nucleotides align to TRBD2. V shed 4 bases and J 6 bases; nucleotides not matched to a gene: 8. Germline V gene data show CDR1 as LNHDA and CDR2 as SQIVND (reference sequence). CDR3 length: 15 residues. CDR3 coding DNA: TGTGCCAGTAGTAAAGATAGCGGGAGAGGTGATACGCAGTATTTT. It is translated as CASSKDSGRGDTQYF.

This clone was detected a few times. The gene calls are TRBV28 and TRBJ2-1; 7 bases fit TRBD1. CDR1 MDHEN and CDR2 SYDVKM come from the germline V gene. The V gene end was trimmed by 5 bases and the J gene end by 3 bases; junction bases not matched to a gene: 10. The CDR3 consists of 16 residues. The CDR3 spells CASSPFPGQSYNEQFF. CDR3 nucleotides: TGTGCCAGCAGTCCATTCCCGGGACAGAGCTACAATGAGCAGTTCTTC.

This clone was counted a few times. Here the CDR3 DNA reads TGTGCCTGGAGGTCGGTAGCGGGCCTAAGCTCCTACAATGAGCAGTTCTTC. Protein: CAWRSVAGLSSYNEQFF. The gene calls are TRBV30 and TRBJ2-1; TRBD2 aligns across 7 bases. V lost 3 bases and J lost 0; bases outside the gene matches: 11. The CDR3 is 17 amino acids. Germline-derived CDR1 and CDR2 are GTSNPN and SVGIG (reference sequence). Full variable domain (rest looked up from reference TRBV30 and TRBJ2-1): SQTIHQWPATLVQPVGSPLSLECTVEGTSNPNLYWYRQAAGRGLQLLFYSVGIGQISSEVPQNLSASRPQDRQFILSSKKLLLSDSGFYLCAWRSVAGLSSYNEQFFGPGTRLTVL.

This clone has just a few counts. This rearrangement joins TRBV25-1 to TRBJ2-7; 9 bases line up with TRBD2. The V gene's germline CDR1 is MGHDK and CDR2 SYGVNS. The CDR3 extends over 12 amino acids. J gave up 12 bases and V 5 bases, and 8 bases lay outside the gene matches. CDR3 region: CASSPTSGFGYF. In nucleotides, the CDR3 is TGTGCCAGCAGTCCTACTAGCGGGTTTGGGTACTTC.

The DNA of the CDR3 is TGTGCCAGCAGTTTGGACAGGGGTCAGAAAGCTTTCTTT. Amino acid sequence: CASSLDRGQKAFF. V gene TRBV7-3 combines with J gene TRBJ1-1, with TRBD1 identical over 9 bases. V lost 6 bases, J lost 9 bases, and 8 bases stayed unmatched. CDR3 length: 13 residues. Per the germline V gene, CDR1 is SGHTA and CDR2 is FQGTGA. The full variable domain, with the rest looked up from reference TRBV7-3 and TRBJ1-1, is GAGVSQTPSNKVTEKGKYVELRCDPISGHTALYWYRQSLGQGPEFLIYFQGTGAADDSGLPNDRFFAVRPEGSVSTLKIQRTERGDSAVYLCASSLDRGQKAFFGQGTRLTVV.

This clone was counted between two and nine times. CDR3 loop: CASSQVLAGSEQYF. The CDR3 bases are TGCGCCAGCAGCCAAGTCCTCGCGGGCTCCGAGCAGTACTTC. V gene TRBV4-1 combines with J gene TRBJ2-7; a possible D gene is TRBD2 (5 bases). CDR1 and CDR2 (germline): MGHRA, YSYEKL. Trimming took 1 base from V and 6 from J, leaving 13 bases between them. This CDR3 is built from 14 residues.

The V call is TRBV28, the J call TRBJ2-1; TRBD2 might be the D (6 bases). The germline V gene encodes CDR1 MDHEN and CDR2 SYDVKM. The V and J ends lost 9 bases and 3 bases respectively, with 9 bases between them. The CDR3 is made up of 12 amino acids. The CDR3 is CASGLLYNEQFF. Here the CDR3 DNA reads TGTGCCAGTGGACTACTCTACAATGAGCAGTTCTTC.

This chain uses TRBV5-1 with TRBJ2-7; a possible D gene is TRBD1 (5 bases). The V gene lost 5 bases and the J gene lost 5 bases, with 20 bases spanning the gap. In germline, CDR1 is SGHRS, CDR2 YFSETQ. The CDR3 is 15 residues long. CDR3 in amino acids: CASSQAPGPRNEQYF. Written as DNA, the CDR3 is TGCGCCAGCAGTCAAGCGCCAGGGCCGCGAAACGAGCAGTACTTC.

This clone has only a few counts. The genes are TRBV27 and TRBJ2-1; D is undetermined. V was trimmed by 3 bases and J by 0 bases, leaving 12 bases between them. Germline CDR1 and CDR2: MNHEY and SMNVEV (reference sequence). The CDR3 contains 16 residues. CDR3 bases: TGTGCCAGCAGTTTCCTCACTACCAGCTCCTACAATGAGCAGTTCTTC. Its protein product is CASSFLTTSSYNEQFF.

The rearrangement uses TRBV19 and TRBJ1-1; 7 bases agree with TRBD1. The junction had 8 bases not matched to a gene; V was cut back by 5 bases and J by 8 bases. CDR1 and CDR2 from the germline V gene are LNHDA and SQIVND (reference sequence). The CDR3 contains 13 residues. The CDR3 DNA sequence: TGTGCCAGTAGTGTTACGGACAGGTTGGAAGCTTTCTTT. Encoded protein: CASSVTDRLEAFF.

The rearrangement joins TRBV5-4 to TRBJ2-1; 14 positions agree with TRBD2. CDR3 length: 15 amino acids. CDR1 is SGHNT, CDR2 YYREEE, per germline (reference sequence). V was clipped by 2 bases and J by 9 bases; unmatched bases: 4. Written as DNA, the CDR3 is TGTGCCAGCAGCTTCGGGACTAGCGGGAGAAGTGAGCAGTTCTTC. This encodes CASSFGTSGRSEQFF.

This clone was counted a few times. The CDR3 bases are TGCAGCGCCCACTCTGGGGCCAACGTCCTGACTTTC. It encodes CSAHSGANVLTF. The V gene is TRBV29-1, the J gene TRBJ2-6; the D is unclear. V lost 7 bases, J lost 0 bases, and 4 bases lay in between. In germline, CDR1 is SQVTM, CDR2 ANQGSEA. The CDR3 is 12 residues long.

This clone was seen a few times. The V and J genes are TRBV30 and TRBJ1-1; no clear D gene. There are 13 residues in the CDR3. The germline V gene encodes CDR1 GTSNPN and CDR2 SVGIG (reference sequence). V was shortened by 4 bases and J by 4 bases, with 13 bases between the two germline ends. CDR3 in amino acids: CAWKVTGITEAFF. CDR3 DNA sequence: TGTGCCTGGAAAGTTACGGGGATCACTGAAGCTTTCTTT.

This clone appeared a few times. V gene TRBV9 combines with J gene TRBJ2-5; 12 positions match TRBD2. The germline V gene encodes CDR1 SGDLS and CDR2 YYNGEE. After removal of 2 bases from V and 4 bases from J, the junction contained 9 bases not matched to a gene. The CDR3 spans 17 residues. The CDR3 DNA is TGTGCCAGCAGCGTCGGAGCTAGCGGGAGGGTGGGAGAGACCCAGTACTTC. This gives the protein CASSVGASGRVGETQYF.

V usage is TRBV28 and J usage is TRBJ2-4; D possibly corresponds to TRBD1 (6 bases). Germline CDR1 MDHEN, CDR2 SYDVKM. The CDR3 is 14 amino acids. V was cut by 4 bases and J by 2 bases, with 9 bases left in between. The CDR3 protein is CASSSRDTKNIQYF. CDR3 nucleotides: TGTGCCAGCAGTTCCCGGGACACCAAAAACATTCAGTACTTC.

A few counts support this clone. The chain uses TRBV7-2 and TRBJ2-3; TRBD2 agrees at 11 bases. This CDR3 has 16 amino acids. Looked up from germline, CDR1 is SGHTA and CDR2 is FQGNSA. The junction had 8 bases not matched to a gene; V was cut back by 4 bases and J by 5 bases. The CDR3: CASSSQLAGDGDTQYF. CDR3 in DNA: TGTGCCAGCAGCTCCCAACTAGCGGGAGACGGAGATACGCAGTATTTT.

The CDR3 DNA reads as TGTGCCAGCAGCTTGGGGGGACGGGGGAGTGATACGCAGTATTTT. It specifies CASSLGGRGSDTQYF. The chain uses TRBV5-4 and TRBJ2-3, with a possible D match to TRBD2 (6 bases). There are 15 residues in the CDR3. Germline CDR1 SGHNT, CDR2 YYREEE (reference sequence). Trimming cost V 0 bases and J 6 bases, with 14 bases left between them. The full variable domain, rest sourced from reference TRBV5-4 and TRBJ2-3, is ETGVTQSPTHLIKTRGQQVTLRCSSQSGHNTVSWYQQALGQGPQFIFQYYREEENGRGNFPPRFSGLQFPNYSSELNVNALELDDSALYLCASSLGGRGSDTQYFGPGTRLTVL.

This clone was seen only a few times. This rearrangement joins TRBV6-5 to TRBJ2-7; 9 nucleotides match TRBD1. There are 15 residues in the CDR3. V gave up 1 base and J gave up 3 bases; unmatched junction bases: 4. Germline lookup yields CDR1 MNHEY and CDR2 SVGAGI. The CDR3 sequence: CASSYFPGQGYEQYF. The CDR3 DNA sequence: TGTGCCAGCAGTTACTTTCCGGGACAGGGCTACGAGCAGTACTTC.

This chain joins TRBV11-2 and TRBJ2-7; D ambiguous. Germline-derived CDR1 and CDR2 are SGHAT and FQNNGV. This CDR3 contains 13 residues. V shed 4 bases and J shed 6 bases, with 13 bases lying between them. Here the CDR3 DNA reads TGTGCCAGCAGCTCCCCTGCGCGGCTCGAGCAGTACTTC. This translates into CASSSPARLEQYF.

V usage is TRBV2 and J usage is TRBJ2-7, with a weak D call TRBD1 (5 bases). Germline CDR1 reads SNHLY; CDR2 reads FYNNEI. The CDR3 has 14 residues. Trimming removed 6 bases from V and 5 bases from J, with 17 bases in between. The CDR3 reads CASRVKQDGDEQYF. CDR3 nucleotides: TGTGCCAGCAGAGTTAAACAGGATGGGGACGAGCAGTACTTC.

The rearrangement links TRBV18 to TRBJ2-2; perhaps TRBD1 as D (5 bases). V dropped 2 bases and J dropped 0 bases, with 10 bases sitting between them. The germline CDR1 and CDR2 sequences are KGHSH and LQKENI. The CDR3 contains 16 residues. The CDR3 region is CASSPFEQANTGELFF. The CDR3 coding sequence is TGTGCCAGCTCACCATTCGAACAGGCGAACACCGGGGAGCTGTTTTTT.

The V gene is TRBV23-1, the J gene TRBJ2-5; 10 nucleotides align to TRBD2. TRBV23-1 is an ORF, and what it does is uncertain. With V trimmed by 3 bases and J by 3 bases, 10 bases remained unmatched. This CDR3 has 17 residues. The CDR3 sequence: CASSHPQSGRAEETQYF. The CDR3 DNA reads TGCGCCAGCAGTCATCCTCAAAGCGGGAGGGCCGAAGAGACCCAGTACTTC.

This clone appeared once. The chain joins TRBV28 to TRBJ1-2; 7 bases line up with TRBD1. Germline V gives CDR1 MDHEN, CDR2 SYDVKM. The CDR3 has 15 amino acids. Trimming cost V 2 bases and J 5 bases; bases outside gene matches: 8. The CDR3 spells CASSLASRQGYGYTF. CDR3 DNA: TGTGCCAGCAGTTTAGCGTCGAGACAGGGATATGGCTACACCTTC.

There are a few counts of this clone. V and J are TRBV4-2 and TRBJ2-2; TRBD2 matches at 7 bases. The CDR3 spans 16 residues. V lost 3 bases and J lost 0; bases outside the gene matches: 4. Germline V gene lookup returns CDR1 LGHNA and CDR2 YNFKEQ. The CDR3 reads CASSHRLASNTGELFF. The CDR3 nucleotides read TGTGCCAGCAGCCACCGACTAGCTTCGAACACCGGGGAGCTGTTTTTT.

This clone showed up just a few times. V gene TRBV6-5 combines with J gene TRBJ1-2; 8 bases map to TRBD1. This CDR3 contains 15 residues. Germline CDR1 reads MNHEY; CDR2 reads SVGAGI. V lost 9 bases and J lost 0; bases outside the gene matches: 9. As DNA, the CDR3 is TGTGCCAGTATGGACAGGGCGCTTCCTAACTATGGCTACACCTTC. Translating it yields CASMDRALPNYGYTF.

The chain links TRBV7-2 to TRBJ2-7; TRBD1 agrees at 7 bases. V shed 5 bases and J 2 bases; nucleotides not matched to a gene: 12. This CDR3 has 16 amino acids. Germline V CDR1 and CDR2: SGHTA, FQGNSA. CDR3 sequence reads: CASSPRNRGATYEQYF. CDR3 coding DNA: TGTGCCAGCAGCCCCCGAAACAGGGGCGCTACCTACGAGCAGTACTTC.